Following are 19 T cell receptor beta chains from one sample sequenced in a study of T cells in localized non-small cell lung cancer. Some clones are missing from TCRdb's copy, which holds only in-frame ones; the method was immunoSEQ multiplex PCR. Of 53,000 or so clones in the sample, 91% were seen once. This material consisted of peripheral blood, taken before any cancer treatment. The receptors originated from a man aged 35 to 69 with stage I lung adenocarcinoma.

This clone was recorded once. The chain carries TRBV13 and TRBJ1-3; D is ambiguous. Germline V CDR1 and CDR2: PRHDT, FYEKMQ (reference sequence). Trimming pared 3 bases from V and 0 bases from J, leaving 12 bases between. This CDR3 contains 16 residues. In nucleotides, the CDR3 is TGTGCCAGCAGCTTGGAGGGTCCAAGCTCTGGAAACACCATATATTTT. This translates into CASSLEGPSSGNTIYF.

V usage is TRBV4-2 and J usage is TRBJ2-1; 10 bases align to TRBD2. Germline V gives CDR1 LGHNA, CDR2 YNFKEQ. This CDR3 contains 14 residues. V dropped 0 bases and J dropped 16; count of bases not matched to a gene: 9. CDR3 DNA: TGTGCCAGCAGCCAAGATTTCCTAGCGGGAGTCAAATTCTTC. Amino acids: CASSQDFLAGVKFF.

This rearrangement joins TRBV4-2 to TRBJ2-1, with 11 nucleotides matching TRBD2. Germline assignment: CDR1 LGHNA and CDR2 YNFKEQ. The V segment lost 2 bases and the J segment 9 bases; nucleotides outside the gene matches: 9. The CDR3 covers 16 residues. The CDR3 DNA reads TGTGCCAGCAGCCAAATAGCGGGAGGGCCTTCTTTTGAGCAGTTCTTC. Encoded protein: CASSQIAGGPSFEQFF.

The chain joins TRBV29-1 to TRBJ2-3, with TRBD2 matching over 7 bases. Looked up from germline, CDR1 is SQVTM and CDR2 is ANQGSEA. The CDR3 is 17 residues long. The junction had 15 bases not matched to a gene; V was cut back by 6 bases and J by 0 bases. The CDR3 region is CSVPTEVSGWSTDTQYF. CDR3 nucleotides: TGCAGCGTGCCAACAGAAGTTAGCGGGTGGAGCACAGATACGCAGTATTTT.

This clone appeared once. The chain uses TRBV28 and TRBJ1-4; 9 nucleotides line up with TRBD1. The CDR3 spans 15 residues. V shed 5 bases, J shed 4 bases, and the junction held 5 bases outside the gene matches. Germline V gives CDR1 MDHEN, CDR2 SYDVKM. CDR3 sequence: CASSRTGASNEKLFF. In nucleotides, the CDR3 is TGTGCCAGCAGTCGGACAGGGGCAAGTAATGAAAAACTGTTTTTT.

The chain employs TRBV10-3 and TRBJ1-5, with D possibly TRBD1 on 6 matching bases. The CDR3 has 17 residues. Germline values: CDR1 ENHRY, CDR2 SYGVKD. V was shortened by 0 bases and J by 1 base, with 13 bases between the two germline ends. In nucleotides, the CDR3 is TGTGCCATCAGTGAGTCGGGGGGGGCGAAGAGCAATCAGCCCCAGCATTTT. Its protein is CAISESGGAKSNQPQHF.

The chain employs TRBV7-3 and TRBJ2-3; possibly TRBD2 for D (5 bases). The CDR3 spans 15 residues. The germline V gene encodes CDR1 SGHTA and CDR2 FQGTGA. Trimming took off 1 base at V and 5 bases at J, with 13 bases between the two ends. In nucleotides, the CDR3 is TGTGCCAGCAGCTTAAGCGGAGGCGGCAGAGATACGCAGTATTTT. Residues: CASSLSGGGRDTQYF.

The chain links TRBV5-1 to TRBJ2-3, with D perhaps TRBD1 (6 bases). Trimming cost V 4 bases and J 0 bases, with 24 bases left between them. Germline V gives CDR1 SGHRS, CDR2 YFSETQ. This CDR3 is 19 amino acids long. In DNA, the CDR3 is TGCGCCAGCAGCGTTGGTGTGAGGATGACAGGCCGGAGCACAGATACGCAGTATTTT. Translation gives CASSVGVRMTGRSTDTQYF.

The rearrangement links TRBV6-6 to TRBJ1-2, with D maybe TRBD1 (5 bases). This CDR3 has 13 residues. Germline V gene lookup returns CDR1 MNHNY and CDR2 SVGAGI (reference sequence). V was pared by 7 bases and J by 8 bases, with 17 bases between. CDR3 DNA: TGTGCCAGCACTCGTCTCGGGGGGAACGGCTACACCTTC. Translating gives CASTRLGGNGYTF.

This chain connects TRBV30 to TRBJ1-2; D possibly corresponds to TRBD1 (5 bases). This CDR3 comprises 12 residues. Trimming took 6 bases from V and 5 from J, leaving 13 bases between them. Germline lookup yields CDR1 GTSNPN and CDR2 SVGIG (reference sequence). The CDR3 region is CACRQRRYGYTF. The CDR3 region has the DNA TGTGCCTGTAGACAGAGACGTTATGGCTACACCTTC.

The sample holds one count of this clone. V usage is TRBV5-1 and J usage is TRBJ2-7; 7 nucleotides match TRBD1. This CDR3 spans 13 amino acids. Germline V gene lookup returns CDR1 SGHRS and CDR2 YFSETQ. With V trimmed by 2 bases and J by 7 bases, 6 bases remained unmatched. The CDR3: CASSLGQAGEQYF. CDR3 DNA sequence: TGCGCCAGCAGCTTAGGACAGGCAGGGGAGCAGTACTTC.

The chain has TRBV11-3 and TRBJ2-5; D unclear. Germline CDR1 reads SGHNT; CDR2 reads YENEEA. V shed 5 bases and J shed 5 bases, with 21 bases lying between them. The length of the CDR3 is 16 residues. In DNA form, the CDR3 reads TGTGCCAGCAGCCATTCTGGGCCCCATGAGGCGGAGACCCAGTACTTC. Protein: CASSHSGPHEAETQYF.

The V call is TRBV30, the J call TRBJ2-2; the match to TRBD1 covers 8 bases. This CDR3 has 15 amino acids. Germline loops: CDR1 GTSNPN, CDR2 SVGIG (reference sequence). V lost 3 bases, J lost 0 bases, and 3 bases stayed unmatched. DNA of the CDR3: TGTGCCTGGAGACTGACAGGGGCGAACACCGGGGAGCTGTTTTTT. Its translation is CAWRLTGANTGELFF.

The chain links TRBV27 to TRBJ2-4; perhaps TRBD1 as D (5 bases). The CDR3 length is 17 residues. V was clipped by 0 bases and J by 2 bases, with 14 bases between them. Germline CDR1 and CDR2: MNHEY and SMNVEV (reference sequence). CDR3 sequence: CASSLSLSSGSKNIQYF. The CDR3 region has the DNA TGTGCCAGCAGTTTATCTCTGAGTTCAGGGTCCAAAAACATTCAGTACTTC.

The V gene is TRBV19, the J gene TRBJ2-7; TRBD1 aligns across 9 bases. The ends lost 7 bases at V and 2 bases at J; junction bases unmatched: 6. CDR1 is LNHDA, CDR2 SQIVND, per germline (reference sequence). This CDR3 has 14 residues. DNA of the CDR3: TGTGCCAGTAAGCCGGGACAGGGTGCCTACGAGCAGTACTTC. Translation gives CASKPGQGAYEQYF.

This clone turned up a few times. DNA of the CDR3: TGTGCCAGCTGGGGAAGAGCGGGAGTAAGCAATGAGCAGTTCTTC. Protein sequence: CASWGRAGVSNEQFF. This chain uses TRBV27 with TRBJ2-1; 8 bases are a match to TRBD2. This CDR3 is 15 amino acids long. Germline V CDR1 and CDR2: MNHEY, SMNVEV (reference sequence). V was pared by 8 bases and J by 6 bases, with 12 bases of the junction left unmatched.

This chain uses TRBV5-1 with TRBJ2-7, with TRBD2 identical over 11 bases. In germline, CDR1 is SGHRS, CDR2 YFSETQ. Unmatched junction bases numbered 8, after V lost 5 bases and J lost 4 bases. CDR3 length: 15 residues. The CDR3 spells CASRTGGLAVYEQYF. The CDR3, as DNA: TGCGCCAGCAGAACGGGGGGACTAGCGGTTTACGAGCAGTACTTC.

V is TRBV7-9 and J is TRBJ2-1; D might be TRBD1 (6 bases). The length of the CDR3 is 14 residues. Germline V lookup: CDR1 SEHNR, CDR2 FQNEAQ (reference sequence). V lost 7 bases, J lost 2 bases, and 12 bases lay in between. The CDR3 region has the DNA TGTGCCAGCACCCAACAGGGACCCTACAATGAGCAGTTCTTC. It is translated as CASTQQGPYNEQFF.

This sequence joins TRBV6-1 and TRBJ2-7; the match to TRBD1 covers 7 bases. From germline, CDR1 is MNHNS and CDR2 SASEGT. The CDR3 has 13 residues. The trim removed 2 bases at V and 6 bases at J, leaving 4 bases unmatched. CDR3 protein: CASSERGRGEQYF. The CDR3, as DNA: TGTGCCAGCAGTGAAAGGGGGCGCGGCGAGCAGTACTTC.